This T cell receptor (beta chain) stems from a study of T cells in Graves' hyperthyroidism and ophthalmopathy. The table lists this clonotype with a few counts. Trimming cost V 0 bases and J 5 bases, with 19 bases left between them. In germline, CDR1 is MNHNY, CDR2 SVGAGI (reference sequence). CDR3 length: 18 residues. Amplification of TCR beta CDR3 regions used RNA as the template. RT-PCR in the first round (using the HTBI primer set) targeted the TCR CDR3. Each CDR3 protein gets one entry after TCRdb re-called the multiplex PCR reads with MiXCR. This sample has about 560,000 distinct CDR3 sequences; roughly 14% occur once, and the top ten carry about 7%.

This sequence originates from a woman in her thirties with Graves' hyperthyroidism. Sequenced sample: blood. V and J are TRBV6-6 and TRBJ2-2; no clear D gene. The CDR3 reads CASSYSKPRHSLTGELFF. DNA of the CDR3: TGTGCCAGCAGTTACTCGAAACCCAGACATTCCCTTACCGGGGAGCTGTTTTTT.